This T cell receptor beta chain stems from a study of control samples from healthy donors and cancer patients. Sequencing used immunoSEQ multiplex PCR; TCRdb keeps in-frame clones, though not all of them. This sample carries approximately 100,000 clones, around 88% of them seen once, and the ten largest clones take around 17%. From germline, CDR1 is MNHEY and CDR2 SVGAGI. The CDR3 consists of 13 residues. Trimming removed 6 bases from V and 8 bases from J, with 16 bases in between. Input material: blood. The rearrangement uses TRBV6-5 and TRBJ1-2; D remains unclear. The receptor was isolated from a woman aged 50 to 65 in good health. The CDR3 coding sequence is TGTGCCAGCAGCCCCGGGCAGTTTGGGGGCTACACCTTC. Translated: CASSPGQFGGYTF.